Given below is one T cell receptor (beta chain) in context. The record originates from a study of blood T cell repertoires in COVID-19. The CDR3 is 16 residues long. Losses at the gene ends were 12 bases for V and 0 bases for J; bases not matched to a gene: 9. The germline gives CDR1 KGHDR, CDR2 SFDVKD. TCRdb's table, derived via immunoSEQ multiplex PCR, lists solely in-frame clones and lacks some. This sample has hundreds of thousands of clones, with approximately 85% found just once. The chain joins TRBV24-1 to TRBJ2-6; 8 bases are shared with TRBD1. The receptor was derived from a woman in her twenties or thirties who had recovered from COVID-19. Sequencing used PBMCs or T cells enriched from blood (not recorded which). CDR3 nucleotide sequence: TGTGCCCCTACGGACAGGGAAGCCTCTGGGGCCAACGTCCTGACTTTC. Residues: CAPTDREASGANVLTF.